This T cell receptor beta chain stems from a study of T cell changes during pregnancy in multiple sclerosis. Measured with immunoSEQ multiplex PCR; TCRdb has only the in-frame clones, and not every one. The sample has about 36,000 clones, around 91% seen once. V was pared by 4 bases and J by 8 bases, with 6 bases of the junction left unmatched. Germline CDR1 and CDR2: SGHDN and FVKESK. The CDR3 is 14 residues long. The clonotype comes from a female donor in good health, enrolled as a control in a pregnancy study. This specimen consisted of CD4+ T cells from peripheral blood mononuclear cells, obtained in the second trimester of pregnancy. The V gene is TRBV14, the J gene TRBJ2-2; TRBD2 agrees at 8 bases. The CDR3 DNA is TGTGCCAGCAGCCTCGGACTAGCTCTAGGGGAGCTGTTTTTT. Translation: CASSLGLALGELFF. The complete variable domain, with remaining parts taken from reference TRBV14 and TRBJ2-2, reads EAGVTQFPSHSVIEKGQTVTLRCDPISGHDNLYWYRRVMGKEIKFLLHFVKESKQDESGMPNNRFLAERTGGTYSTLKVQPAELEDSGVYFCASSLGLALGELFFGEGSRLTVL.